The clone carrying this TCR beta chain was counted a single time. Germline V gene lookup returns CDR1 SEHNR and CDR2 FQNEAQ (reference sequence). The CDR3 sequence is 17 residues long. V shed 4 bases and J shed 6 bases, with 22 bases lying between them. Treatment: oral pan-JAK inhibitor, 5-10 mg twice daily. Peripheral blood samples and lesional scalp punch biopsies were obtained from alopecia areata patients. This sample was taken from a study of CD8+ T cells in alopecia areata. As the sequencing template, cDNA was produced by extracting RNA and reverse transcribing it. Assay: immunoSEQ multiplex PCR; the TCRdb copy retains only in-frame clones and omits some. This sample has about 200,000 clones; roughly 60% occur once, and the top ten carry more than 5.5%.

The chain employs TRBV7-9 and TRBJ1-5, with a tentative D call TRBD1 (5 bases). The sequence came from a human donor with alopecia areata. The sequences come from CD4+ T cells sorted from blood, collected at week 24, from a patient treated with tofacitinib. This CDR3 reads CASSSLAGTGIGQPQHF. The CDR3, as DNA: TGTGCCAGCAGCTCCCTAGCCGGGACGGGGATAGGTCAGCCCCAGCATTTT.